This passage covers 23 T cell receptor beta chains from one sample sequenced in a study of blood T cell repertoires in COVID-19. Repertoires were generated with immunoSEQ multiplex PCR, while TCRdb's copy carries only in-frame clones and drops some. The sample consists of roughly 60,000 clones, around 83% of them appearing once. Sequencing used peripheral blood. The receptor set was obtained from a woman in her sixties or seventies with acute or convalescent COVID-19.

This clone appeared a few times. This chain links TRBV3-1 (or the pseudogene TRBV3-2) with TRBJ1-1; the D gene is possibly TRBD1 (5 bases). CDR3 length: 14 residues. CDR1 and CDR2 from the germline V gene are LGHDT and YNNKEL (reference sequence). V lost 4 bases and J 1 base, leaving 10 bases between the germline ends. This CDR3 is CASSRTTGNTEAFF. CDR3 DNA: TGTGCCAGCAGCCGCACCACAGGGAACACTGAAGCTTTCTTT.

A few counts support this clone. Written as DNA, the CDR3 is TGTGCCTGGAGTCCACTAGCGGGGGCATACAATGAGCAGTTCTTC. This encodes CAWSPLAGAYNEQFF. V usage is TRBV30 and J usage is TRBJ2-1; 11 nucleotides match TRBD2. CDR1 and CDR2 (germline): GTSNPN, SVGIG (reference sequence). V lost 2 bases to trimming and J lost 4 bases; unmatched junction nucleotides: 4. CDR3 length: 15 residues.

The CDR3 region is CASSPGTSSNTDTQYF. CDR3 nucleotide sequence: TGCGCCAGCAGTCCCGGGACTAGCAGCAACACAGATACGCAGTATTTT. The chain joins TRBV5-1 to TRBJ2-3, with 9 bases aligning to TRBD2. V was clipped by 5 bases and J by 2 bases; unmatched bases: 9. The germline CDR1 and CDR2 sequences are SGHRS and YFSETQ. This CDR3 contains 16 residues.

The gene calls are TRBV5-1 and TRBJ1-1; a weak D match, TRBD1 (5 bases). Per germline, CDR1 SGHRS and CDR2 YFSETQ. There are 14 residues in the CDR3. Trimming took 5 bases from V and 3 from J, leaving 14 bases between them. CDR3 sequence reads: CASRRGRGDTEAFF. The CDR3 nucleotides are TGCGCCAGCAGACGCGGACGGGGGGACACTGAAGCTTTCTTT.

The rearrangement uses TRBV10-3 and TRBJ1-3, with TRBD1 matching 8 bases. CDR3 size: 15 residues. CDR1 and CDR2 (germline): ENHRY, SYGVKD. Trimming at V came to 4 bases and at J to 4 bases, leaving 6 bases not matched to a gene. The CDR3 region has the DNA TGTGCCATCAGTGGGACAGGGTTCTCAGGAAACACCATATATTTT. This encodes CAISGTGFSGNTIYF.

This clone was observed a single time. The rearrangement links TRBV9 to TRBJ2-2; 9 bases match TRBD1. Germline CDR1 is SGDLS and CDR2 is YYNGEE. The CDR3 consists of 15 residues. Unmatched junction bases numbered 2, after V lost 2 bases and J lost 3 bases. As DNA, the CDR3 is TGTGCCAGCAGCGTCTGGGACAGGGACACCGGGGAGCTGTTTTTT. Protein product: CASSVWDRDTGELFF.

This clone showed up just once. The chain links TRBV5-1 to TRBJ1-1; unclear D gene. The V and J ends lost 7 bases and 2 bases respectively, with 21 bases between them. Per the germline V gene, CDR1 is SGHRS and CDR2 is YFSETQ. This CDR3 is 16 amino acids long. The CDR3 spells CASRTAALSGNTEAFF. CDR3 nucleotide sequence: TGCGCCAGCCGGACTGCCGCCCTATCAGGAAACACTGAAGCTTTCTTT.

V and J are TRBV2 and TRBJ1-5, with 8 bases identical to TRBD1. J was trimmed by 3 bases and V by 6 bases; bases with no gene match: 7. CDR3 length: 15 residues. Germline values: CDR1 SNHLY, CDR2 FYNNEI. The CDR3, as DNA: TGTGCCAGCAGGGCGGACAGGGTTGACAATCAGCCCCAGCATTTT. This codes for CASRADRVDNQPQHF.

This clone occurred a few times. The chain joins TRBV6-1 to TRBJ2-5; tentatively, D is TRBD2 (6 bases). This CDR3 spans 18 amino acids. V dropped 2 bases and J dropped 5 bases, with 24 bases sitting between them. CDR1 and CDR2 (germline): MNHNS, SASEGT. The CDR3 region has the DNA TGTGCCAGCAGTGAATTATCCCGGGGGATCGCCCTAGGGGAGACCCAGTACTTC. Its protein is CASSELSRGIALGETQYF.

The chain is built from TRBV15 and TRBJ1-1; D remains unclear. This CDR3 comprises 12 residues. The germline V gene has CDR1 LNHNV and CDR2 YYDKDF (reference sequence). V lost 4 bases and J lost 0, with 3 bases in between. This chain's CDR3 is CATSTMNTEAFF. The CDR3 DNA reads TGTGCCACCAGCACCATGAACACTGAAGCTTTCTTT.

V gene TRBV5-1 combines with J gene TRBJ2-3; D ambiguous. Per the germline V gene, CDR1 is SGHRS and CDR2 is YFSETQ. The CDR3 sequence is 13 residues long. The V end lost 4 bases, the J end lost 1 base, and 7 bases lay between the germline ends. CDR3 protein: CASSLSGTDTQYF. The CDR3 region has the DNA TGCGCCAGCAGCCTCTCCGGCACAGATACGCAGTATTTT.

The rearrangement joins TRBV10-3 to TRBJ1-1; D is perhaps TRBD1 (5 bases). Trimming left V 2 bases short and J 1 base short, with 8 bases between. The CDR3 totals 14 residues. Per the germline V gene, CDR1 is ENHRY and CDR2 is SYGVKD. CDR3 sequence (DNA): TGTGCCATCAGTGAGAGGACACCGAACACTGAAGCTTTCTTT. This encodes CAISERTPNTEAFF.

The V call is TRBV6-5, the J call TRBJ1-1; a possible D gene is TRBD1 (5 bases). CDR3 length: 15 amino acids. With 0 bases removed from V and 6 bases from J, the gap between germline ends came to 14 bases. Germline V gene data show CDR1 as MNHEY and CDR2 as SVGAGI. The CDR3 nucleotides read TGTGCCAGCAGTTACTCAGGAGGGCCGGGGGCTGAAGCTTTCTTT. Translated, it gives CASSYSGGPGAEAFF.

The chain joins TRBV12-3 or TRBV12-4 to TRBJ1-1, with D perhaps TRBD1 (5 bases). The CDR3 covers 13 residues. V dropped 7 bases and J dropped 5 bases, with 14 bases sitting between them. Here the CDR3 reads CASTDTGGTEAFF. The DNA of the CDR3 is TGTGCCAGCACCGATACAGGAGGGACTGAAGCTTTCTTT.

The chain employs TRBV15 and TRBJ1-2; 7 positions match TRBD1. V lost 4 bases and J lost 8; bases outside the gene matches: 4. There are 12 residues in the CDR3. From germline, CDR1 is LNHNV and CDR2 YYDKDF (reference sequence). CDR3 residues: CATSNRGDGYTF. DNA of the CDR3: TGTGCCACCAGCAACAGGGGAGACGGCTACACCTTC.

V usage is TRBV7-2 and J usage is TRBJ1-1; no firm D call. Germline CDR1 is SGHTA and CDR2 is FQGNSA. There are 15 residues in the CDR3. V lost 2 bases to trimming and J lost 2 bases, with 12 bases between them. The CDR3 DNA is TGTGCCAGCAGCTTAATGAGGACTGTAAACACTGAAGCTTTCTTT. Translation gives CASSLMRTVNTEAFF.

The chain recombines TRBV10-3 with TRBJ1-1; D gene ambiguous. Between the trimmed V and J ends, which lost 7 bases and 2 bases, there was a span of 11 bases. The CDR3 is 13 amino acids. CDR1 is ENHRY and CDR2 is SYGVKD in the germline V gene. Here the CDR3 reads CAITWQENTEAFF. The DNA for the CDR3 is TGTGCCATCACGTGGCAGGAAAACACTGAAGCTTTCTTT.

The rearrangement joins TRBV2 to TRBJ2-1; D possibly corresponds to TRBD2 (7 bases). The CDR3 extends over 18 amino acids. CDR1 is SNHLY and CDR2 is FYNNEI in the germline V gene. With 5 bases removed from V and 2 bases from J, the gap between germline ends came to 22 bases. The CDR3 DNA is TGTGCCAGCAGTAGAAATCTAGGGGGGGCAGGAACCTACAATGAGCAGTTCTTC. It specifies CASSRNLGGAGTYNEQFF.

This clone was counted between two and nine times. The chain is built from TRBV19 and TRBJ2-2; 7 nucleotides match TRBD1. Losses at the gene ends were 10 bases for V and 8 bases for J; bases not matched to a gene: 4. The CDR3 length is 11 residues. Germline CDR1 is LNHDA and CDR2 is SQIVND (reference sequence). CDR3 region: CATTGRGELFF. CDR3 DNA sequence: TGTGCCACGACAGGGCGGGGGGAGCTGTTTTTT.

The V gene is TRBV11-2, the J gene TRBJ1-2; TRBD1 matches at 11 bases. This CDR3 is built from 15 residues. The germline gives CDR1 SGHAT, CDR2 FQNNGV. J gave up 3 bases and V 1 base, and 1 base lay outside the gene matches. The CDR3 protein is CASSLAGQGDYGYTF. CDR3 sequence (DNA): TGTGCCAGCAGCTTAGCGGGACAGGGGGACTATGGCTACACCTTC. The entire variable domain, with the rest obtained from reference TRBV11-2 and TRBJ1-2, is as follows: EAGVAQSPRYKIIEKRQSVAFWCNPISGHATLYWYQQILGQGPKLLIQFQNNGVVDDSQLPKDRFSAERLKGVDSTLKIQPAKLEDSAVYLCASSLAGQGDYGYTFGSGTRLTVV.

This clone appeared a few times. This chain connects TRBV9 to TRBJ1-4, with 9 bases aligning to TRBD1. Unmatched junction bases numbered 9, after V lost 4 bases and J lost 8 bases. Germline assignment: CDR1 SGDLS and CDR2 YYNGEE. This CDR3 contains 15 residues. The CDR3 protein is CASSLEGQGREKLFF. The CDR3 DNA reads as TGTGCCAGCAGCTTAGAGGGACAGGGAAGGGAAAAACTGTTTTTT.

This chain joins TRBV30 and TRBJ1-2; D is perhaps TRBD1 (5 bases). CDR3 length: 14 residues. Trimming took off 4 bases at V and 8 bases at J, with 20 bases between the two ends. The germline V gene encodes CDR1 GTSNPN and CDR2 SVGIG (reference sequence). As DNA, the CDR3 is TGTGCCTGGACTTTTAGGGGCTCTGGTCAGGGCTACACCTTC. Translated, it gives CAWTFRGSGQGYTF.

J is TRBJ1-4 and V is TRBV4-1; D might be TRBD1 (5 bases). This CDR3 has 14 residues. Trimming shortened V by 5 bases and J by 8 bases, and 15 bases separated the two germline ends. Germline CDR1 MGHRA, CDR2 YSYEKL. CDR3 coding DNA: TGCGCCAGCAGCTCCACACCAAGGGGAGAAAAACTGTTTTTT. This translates into CASSSTPRGEKLFF.